These 31 T cell receptor beta chains originate from one sample sequenced in a study of blood T cell repertoires in COVID-19. Clones were sequenced by immunoSEQ multiplex PCR, and TCRdb holds only the in-frame ones, with some missing. The table records tens of thousands of clones, 86% of them present only once. The sequenced sample consisted of peripheral blood. The receptors here all came from a man between 45 and 60 years old with active or convalescent COVID-19.

CDR3 sequence reads: CATNSNQPQHF. CDR3 DNA: TGTGCCACTAATAGCAATCAGCCCCAGCATTTT. The genes are TRBV24-1 and TRBJ1-5; no clear D. The CDR3 is 11 amino acids. Germline V lookup: CDR1 KGHDR, CDR2 SFDVKD. Trimming cost V 10 bases and J 0 bases, with 3 bases left between them.

The chain employs TRBV30 and TRBJ2-3; TRBD2 matches 11 bases. This CDR3 has 13 amino acids. Germline loops: CDR1 GTSNPN, CDR2 SVGIG (reference sequence). J gave up 8 bases and V 4 bases, and 5 bases lay outside the gene matches. CDR3 DNA sequence: TGTGCCTGGAAGCTAGCGGGGGGACGTACGCAGTATTTT. Translating it yields CAWKLAGGRTQYF.

The chain uses TRBV18 and TRBJ2-2; 7 bases agree with TRBD1. Germline CDR1 is KGHSH and CDR2 is LQKENI. The V segment lost 3 bases and the J segment 2 bases; nucleotides outside the gene matches: 6. CDR3 length: 16 amino acids. In DNA form, the CDR3 reads TGTGCCAGCTCACCCCGGACAGGCTATAACACCGGGGAGCTGTTTTTT. It translates to CASSPRTGYNTGELFF.

This chain connects TRBV18 to TRBJ1-6, with a possible D match to TRBD1 (5 bases). The CDR3 spans 14 residues. Germline V gene sequence: CDR1 KGHSH, CDR2 LQKENI. Deletions cut 2 bases from V and 6 bases from J, with 8 bases between. The CDR3 DNA reads TGTGCCAGCTCACCAGGGGCTCTTAATTCACCCCTCCACTTT. Translation: CASSPGALNSPLHF.

V is TRBV5-1 and J is TRBJ2-3, with D possibly being TRBD1 (5 bases). Trimming stripped 5 bases from V and 5 bases from J, with 21 bases between. Germline-derived CDR1 and CDR2 are SGHRS and YFSETQ. The CDR3 is made up of 16 amino acids. The CDR3 nucleotides read TGCGCCAGCAGTCCCTCGACAGAGGCCCCCCTAGATACGCAGTATTTT. It codes for CASSPSTEAPLDTQYF.

This rearrangement joins TRBV11-2 to TRBJ2-3, with D possibly being TRBD1 (6 bases). The CDR3 contains 15 residues. Trimming took 5 bases from V and 5 from J, leaving 17 bases between them. Per germline, CDR1 SGHAT and CDR2 FQNNGV. The CDR3 nucleotides read TGTGCCAGCAGCAGCGCCACAGGGCTGGTAGATACGCAGTATTTT. This translates into CASSSATGLVDTQYF.

J is TRBJ2-5 and V is TRBV5-1; weak D call: TRBD1 (6 bases). V dropped 3 bases and J dropped 5 bases, with 14 bases sitting between them. CDR1 and CDR2 from the germline V gene are SGHRS and YFSETQ. CDR3 size: 14 residues. CDR3 amino acids: CASSSRAGVETQYF. CDR3 bases: TGCGCCAGCAGCTCTCGGGCAGGGGTGGAGACCCAGTACTTC.

This chain uses TRBV7-6 with TRBJ2-1, with 8 positions matching TRBD1. This CDR3 has 15 amino acids. Germline V CDR1 and CDR2: SGHVS, FNYEAQ. V was clipped by 1 base and J by 8 bases; unmatched bases: 7. The CDR3: CASSLVQGAFDEQFF. CDR3 coding DNA: TGTGCCAGCAGCTTAGTCCAGGGGGCTTTCGATGAGCAGTTCTTC.

The chain joins TRBV19 to TRBJ2-1; 11 bases fit TRBD2. CDR3 length equals 15 residues. Germline assignment: CDR1 LNHDA and CDR2 SQIVND (reference sequence). After removal of 0 bases from V and 7 bases from J, the junction contained 2 bases not matched to a gene. Written as DNA, the CDR3 is TGTGCCAGTAGTATAGATAGCGGGGGGGCAAATGAGCAGTTCTTC. Its protein product is CASSIDSGGANEQFF.

The chain carries TRBV6-2 or TRBV6-3 and TRBJ1-4; D gene ambiguous. The CDR3 length is 11 residues. V was trimmed by 4 bases and J by 7 bases, leaving 4 bases between them. Germline-derived CDR1 and CDR2 are MNHEY and SVGEGT. CDR3 nucleotide sequence: TGTGCCAGCAGTTCGAGTGAAAAACTGTTTTTT. Protein product: CASSSSEKLFF.

The gene calls are TRBV7-6 and TRBJ2-3; 7 nucleotides match TRBD1. V lost 0 bases and J lost 5; bases outside the gene matches: 5. Germline CDR1 reads SGHVS; CDR2 reads FNYEAQ. This CDR3 spans 15 amino acids. CDR3 sequence reads: CASSLAGGRGDTQYF. Here the CDR3 DNA reads TGTGCCAGCAGCTTAGCAGGGGGCAGGGGAGATACGCAGTATTTT.

This clone was seen a handful of times. The chain recombines TRBV5-1 with TRBJ2-1, with TRBD2 identical over 12 bases. This CDR3 is 19 amino acids long. Germline V gene lookup returns CDR1 SGHRS and CDR2 YFSETQ. Trimming took 4 bases from V and 1 from J; bases not matched to a gene: 12. This CDR3 is CASSQQGLAGHRSYNEQFF. The DNA of the CDR3 is TGCGCCAGCAGCCAGCAAGGACTAGCGGGGCACAGATCCTACAATGAGCAGTTCTTC.

The chain has TRBV6-6 and TRBJ2-7; the match to TRBD1 covers 8 bases. The CDR3 runs 14 residues. V lost 5 bases, J lost 4 bases, and 7 bases stayed unmatched. CDR1 and CDR2 from the germline V gene are MNHNY and SVGAGI (reference sequence). The CDR3 nucleotides are TGTGCCAGCAGTCCGACAGGGGAGAGGTACGAGCAGTACGTC. It codes for CASSPTGERYEQYV.

This chain connects TRBV27 to TRBJ2-2, with 10 bases that match TRBD2. Per germline, CDR1 MNHEY and CDR2 SMNVEV (reference sequence). This CDR3 contains 15 residues. Losses at the gene ends were 2 bases for V and 4 bases for J; bases not matched to a gene: 1. DNA for the CDR3: TGTGCCAGCAGTTTAGGGACTAGCGTCACCGGGGAGCTGTTTTTT. Translating gives CASSLGTSVTGELFF.

The chain is built from TRBV19 and TRBJ2-3; TRBD2 matches at 16 bases. This CDR3 spans 15 amino acids. The V and J ends lost 6 bases and 4 bases, in that order; junction bases with no gene match: 1. Germline V gives CDR1 LNHDA, CDR2 SQIVND (reference sequence). The DNA for the CDR3 is TGTGCCAGTAGCGGGACTAGCGGGGGGGCAGATACGCAGTATTTT. The encoded protein is CASSGTSGGADTQYF.

The J gene is TRBJ2-7, the V gene TRBV6-1; maybe TRBD2 (6 bases). The germline gives CDR1 MNHNS, CDR2 SASEGT. The CDR3 spans 14 residues. V lost 2 bases to trimming and J lost 4 bases, with 12 bases between them. The CDR3 sequence is CASSELAGTYEQYV. CDR3 DNA sequence: TGTGCCAGCAGTGAATTAGCAGGGACTTACGAGCAGTACGTC.

This clone was counted between two and nine times. The gene calls are TRBV7-9 and TRBJ2-7; D is possibly TRBD2 (5 bases). Trimming took 8 bases from V and 7 from J, leaving 12 bases between them. This CDR3 spans 11 amino acids. In germline, CDR1 is SEHNR, CDR2 FQNEAQ (reference sequence). CDR3 sequence (DNA): TGTGCCAGCTCTACATCGGGAGAGCAGTACTTC. It codes for CASSTSGEQYF. The whole variable domain, filled in from reference TRBV7-9 and TRBJ2-7, reads DTGVSQNPRHKITKRGQNVTFRCDPISEHNRLYWYRQTLGQGPEFLTYFQNEAQLEKSRLLSDRFSAERPKGSFSTLEIQRTEQGDSAMYLCASSTSGEQYFGPGTRLTVT.

The chain recombines TRBV4-1 with TRBJ2-5, with 11 bases identical to TRBD1. V shed 4 bases and J 5 bases; nucleotides not matched to a gene: 3. This CDR3 comprises 14 residues. Germline V gene lookup returns CDR1 MGHRA and CDR2 YSYEKL. The CDR3 here is CASSLDRGHETQYF. In nucleotides, the CDR3 is TGCGCCAGCAGCCTGGACAGGGGGCATGAGACCCAGTACTTC.

The CDR3 loop is CASTRSGQGKEEQYF. The DNA for the CDR3 is TGTGCCAGTACCCGATCGGGACAGGGTAAGGAAGAGCAGTACTTC. This chain connects TRBV19 to TRBJ2-7, with 9 bases matching TRBD1. Trimming took 7 bases from V and 7 from J; bases not matched to a gene: 14. The CDR3 is 15 amino acids. Germline CDR1 reads LNHDA; CDR2 reads SQIVND (reference sequence).

V usage is TRBV6-5 and J usage is TRBJ2-3; 7 nucleotides align to TRBD1. Trimming removed 0 bases from V and 2 bases from J; junction bases left unmatched: 5. CDR3 length: 16 amino acids. CDR1 is MNHEY and CDR2 is SVGAGI in the germline V gene. CDR3 DNA: TGTGCCAGCAGTTACTCAGGGGGCGTAACCACAGATACGCAGTATTTT. It codes for CASSYSGGVTTDTQYF.

V gene TRBV19 combines with J gene TRBJ1-1; 7 positions match TRBD1. CDR1 is LNHDA and CDR2 is SQIVND in the germline V gene (reference sequence). CDR3 size: 15 residues. The J segment lost 2 bases and the V segment lost 5 bases, leaving 8 bases of the junction unmatched. The chain's CDR3 is CASSEPHRGNTEAFF. CDR3 coding DNA: TGTGCCAGTAGTGAACCCCACAGGGGAAACACTGAAGCTTTCTTT.

The chain links TRBV7-2 to TRBJ2-1, with 13 positions matching TRBD2. Trimming took 4 bases from V and 9 from J; bases not matched to a gene: 9. The germline CDR1 and CDR2 sequences are SGHTA and FQGNSA. The CDR3 totals 16 residues. The CDR3 sequence is CASSSYTSGGAGEQFF. CDR3 nucleotide sequence: TGTGCCAGCAGCTCATACACTAGCGGGGGGGCTGGTGAGCAGTTCTTC.

The J gene is TRBJ1-2, the V gene TRBV2; TRBD1 aligns across 10 bases. The CDR3 spans 14 residues. J gave up 8 bases and V 6 bases, and 9 bases lay outside the gene matches. Germline V gene lookup returns CDR1 SNHLY and CDR2 FYNNEI. The CDR3 is CASSRTTGGEGYTF. The CDR3 DNA reads TGTGCCAGCAGCCGAACGACAGGGGGCGAAGGCTACACCTTC.

The chain is built from TRBV6-2 or TRBV6-3 and TRBJ2-7; 10 bases are a match to TRBD2. CDR1 and CDR2 (germline): MNHEY, SVGEGT. The CDR3 runs 15 residues. Trimming removed 2 bases from V and 7 bases from J; junction bases left unmatched: 8. The CDR3: CASSYGSGGAGEQYF. In nucleotides, the CDR3 is TGTGCCAGCAGTTACGGCAGCGGGGGGGCTGGGGAGCAGTACTTC.

The chain uses TRBV10-3 and TRBJ2-1; the match to TRBD2 covers 7 bases. Trimming took 0 bases from V and 8 from J; bases not matched to a gene: 1. The CDR3 is made up of 13 amino acids. CDR1 is ENHRY, CDR2 SYGVKD, per germline. CDR3 nucleotides: TGTGCCATCAGTGAGTCAGGGAGGGATGAGCAGTTCTTC. It encodes CAISESGRDEQFF.

This chain connects TRBV2 to TRBJ2-5; 11 nucleotides line up with TRBD2. J was trimmed by 0 bases and V by 7 bases; bases with no gene match: 7. In germline, CDR1 is SNHLY, CDR2 FYNNEI. CDR3 length: 16 residues. The CDR3, as DNA: TGTGCCAGCATGAGACTAGCGGGGTTAAACCAAGAGACCCAGTACTTC. Its translation: CASMRLAGLNQETQYF. Combining the CDR3 with reference TRBV2 and TRBJ2-5 gives the whole variable domain EPEVTQTPSHQVTQMGQEVILRCVPISNHLYFYWYRQILGQKVEFLVSFYNNEISEKSEIFDDQFSVERPDGSNFTLKIRSTKLEDSAMYFCASMRLAGLNQETQYFGPGTRLLVL.

This clone was recorded only once. The CDR3 protein is CASLGQAETQYF. As DNA, the CDR3 is TGTGCCAGCTTGGGACAGGCGGAGACCCAGTACTTC. This sequence joins TRBV6-5 and TRBJ2-5, with TRBD1 matching 8 bases. This CDR3 contains 12 residues. Germline CDR1 and CDR2: MNHEY and SVGAGI. V lost 8 bases and J lost 5; bases outside the gene matches: 4.

The chain has TRBV10-1 and TRBJ2-3, with TRBD2 matching 11 bases. Trimming at V came to 4 bases and at J to 3 bases, leaving 6 bases not matched to a gene. Germline V CDR1 and CDR2: WNHNN, SYGVQD (reference sequence). There are 16 residues in the CDR3. The CDR3 sequence is CASSGLSGGATDTQYF. CDR3 in DNA: TGCGCCAGCAGTGGACTTAGCGGGGGGGCAACAGATACGCAGTATTTT.

This rearrangement joins TRBV3-1 (or the pseudogene TRBV3-2) to TRBJ1-5; D gene uncertain. V was clipped by 0 bases and J by 6 bases, with 9 bases between them. Germline V gene sequence: CDR1 LGHDT, CDR2 YNNKEL (reference sequence). This CDR3 contains 14 residues. The chain's CDR3 is CASSQDLVSQPQHF. CDR3 bases: TGTGCCAGCAGCCAAGATTTAGTTAGTCAGCCCCAGCATTTT.

V gene TRBV6-2 or TRBV6-3 combines with J gene TRBJ2-7; D is undetermined. V lost 5 bases, J lost 6 bases, and 11 bases lay in between. This CDR3 has 12 residues. Germline V gene data show CDR1 as MNHEY and CDR2 as SVGEGT. DNA of the CDR3: TGTGCCAGCAGTACGTCAGGTCCCGAGCAGTACTTC. Translating gives CASSTSGPEQYF.

The gene calls are TRBV5-5 and TRBJ2-1; the D gene is possibly TRBD2 (6 bases). Germline V gives CDR1 SGHKS, CDR2 YYEKEE (reference sequence). V shed 3 bases and J shed 6 bases, with 19 bases lying between them. The CDR3 has 16 residues. CDR3 coding DNA: TGTGCCAGCAGCTGGACGGGAGACGTACTCCCCAATGAGCAGTTCTTC. Encoded protein: CASSWTGDVLPNEQFF.